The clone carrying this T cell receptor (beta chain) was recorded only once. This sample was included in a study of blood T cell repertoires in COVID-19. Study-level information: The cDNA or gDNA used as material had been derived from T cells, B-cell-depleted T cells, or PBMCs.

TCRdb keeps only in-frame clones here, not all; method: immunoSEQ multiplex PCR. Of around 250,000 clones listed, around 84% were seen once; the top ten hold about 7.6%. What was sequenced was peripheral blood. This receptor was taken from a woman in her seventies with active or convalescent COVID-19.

The CDR3 sequence: CASSVDLNSPLHF. CDR3 coding DNA: TGTGCCAGCAGCGTAGACTTAAATTCACCCCTCCACTTT. The chain carries TRBV7-6 and TRBJ1-6; no clear D. CDR1 is SGHVS, CDR2 FNYEAQ, per germline. CDR3 size: 13 residues. The V end lost 5 bases, the J end lost 7 bases, and 9 bases lay between the germline ends. Full variable domain (missing parts from reference TRBV7-6 and TRBJ1-6): GAGVSQSPRYKVTKRGQDVALRCDPISGHVSLYWYRQALGQGPEFLTYFNYEAQQDKSGLPNDRFSAERPEGSISTLTIQRTEQRDSAMYRCASSVDLNSPLHFGNGTRLTVT.